The rows below give T cell receptor beta chains drawn from one sample of a study of T and B cells in COVID-19 patients. One entry per CDR3 protein, called by TCRdb with MiXCR from the multiplex PCR reads. The data contain under 8,500 distinct CDR3 sequences, 20% to 30% of them singletons. Sequenced: blood. These receptor sequences come from a human donor with active COVID-19. Both conserved end residues are trimmed from each CDR3. A row's size may be missing; if present it is once, few, many or a size class.

TRBV27	TRBJ1-2	once	ASRRPTGGHGYT
TRBV4-3	TRBJ2-7	.	ASSQDRGQTHGYEQY
TRBV19	TRBJ1-5	many	ASSIDRGANQPQH
TRBV6-1	TRBJ1-1	.	ASKSGDTEAF
TRBV6-5	TRBJ2-7	medium-sized	ASSPAPEVDSYEQY
TRBV7-6	TRBJ2-7	few	ASSFTGAPSSYEQY
TRBV30	TRBJ1-1	.	AWSVLTEAF
TRBV9	TRBJ2-5	few	ASSVGRSSETQY
TRBV6-2/TRBV6-3	TRBJ2-1	medium-sized	ASTYSGGNEQF
TRBV15	TRBJ1-1	few	ATSRGGGLSTEAF
TRBV5-6	TRBJ2-3	many	ASSLLAGDADTQY
TRBV5-5	TRBJ1-3	.	ASSLLNSGNTIY
TRBV6-2/TRBV6-3	TRBJ2-1	.	VSRPDLGSYNEQF
TRBV9	TRBJ2-2	.	ASSGTLANTGELF
TRBV5-4	TRBJ2-3	.	ASSFGGRGTDTQY
TRBV24-1	TRBJ2-1	medium-sized	ATSDQRLAGDNEQF
TRBV20-1	TRBJ2-7	.	SARGGATGGLYEQY